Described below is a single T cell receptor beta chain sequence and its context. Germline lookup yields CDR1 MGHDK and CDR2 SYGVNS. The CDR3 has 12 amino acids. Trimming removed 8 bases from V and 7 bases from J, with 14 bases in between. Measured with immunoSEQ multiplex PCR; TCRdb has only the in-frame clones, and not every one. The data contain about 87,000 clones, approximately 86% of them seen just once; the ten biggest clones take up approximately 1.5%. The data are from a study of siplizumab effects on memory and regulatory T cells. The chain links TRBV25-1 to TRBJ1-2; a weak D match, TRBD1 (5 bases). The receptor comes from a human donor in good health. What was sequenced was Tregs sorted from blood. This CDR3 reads CASQLGGTGYTF. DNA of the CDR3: TGTGCCAGCCAGCTGGGGGGGACTGGCTACACCTTC.